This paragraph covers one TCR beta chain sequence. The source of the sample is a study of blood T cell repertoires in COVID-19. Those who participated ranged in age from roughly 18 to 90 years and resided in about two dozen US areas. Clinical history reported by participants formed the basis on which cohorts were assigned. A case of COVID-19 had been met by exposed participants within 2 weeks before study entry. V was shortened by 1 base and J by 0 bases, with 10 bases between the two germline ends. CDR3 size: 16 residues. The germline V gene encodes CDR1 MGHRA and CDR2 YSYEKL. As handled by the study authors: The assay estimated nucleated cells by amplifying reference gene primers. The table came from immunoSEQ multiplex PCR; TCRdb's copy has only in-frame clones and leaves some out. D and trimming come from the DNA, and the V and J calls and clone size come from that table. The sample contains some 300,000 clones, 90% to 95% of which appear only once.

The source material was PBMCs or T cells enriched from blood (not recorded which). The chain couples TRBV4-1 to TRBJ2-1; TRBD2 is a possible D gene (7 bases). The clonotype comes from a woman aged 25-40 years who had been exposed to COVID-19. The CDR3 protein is CASSQVAGASYNEQFF. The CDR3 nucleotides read TGCGCCAGCAGCCAAGTTGCGGGGGCCTCCTACAATGAGCAGTTCTTC.